The rows below give T cell receptor beta chains drawn from one sample of a study of blood T cells in healthy people across ages. TCRdb re-called the 5' RACE reads through MiXCR, storing one row per CDR3 protein. Seen here are 1.5 million to 2 million distinct CDR3 sequences, around 50% observed once, and the top ten hold 2.1%. The sample consisted of blood. The receptors come from a woman aged 40 to 49 in good health. The CDR3 runs from the conserved cysteine through the conserved F or W. D genes are given only for firm matches. Expanded clones get a size class; other rows say once, few or many, or leave the size out.

clone size: NA; D gene: NA; V gene: TRBV28; J gene: TRBJ2-3; CDR3 DNA: TGTGCCAGCAGTCCCTTGGGGTTGGGCACAGATACGCAGTATTTT; CDR3 protein: CASSPLGLGTDTQYF
clone size: few; D gene: NA; V gene: TRBV10-1; J gene: TRBJ2-5; CDR3 DNA: TGCGCCAGCAGTGACGGCGGGGGCAAAGAGACCCAGTACTTC; CDR3 protein: CASSDGGGKETQYF
clone size: NA; D gene: NA; V gene: TRBV20-1; J gene: TRBJ2-1; CDR3 DNA: TGCAGTGCTAGGGTAGAGTCGACCTTATACAATGAGCAGTTCTTC; CDR3 protein: CSARVESTLYNEQFF
clone size: NA; D gene: TRBD2; V gene: TRBV27; J gene: TRBJ2-7; CDR3 DNA: TGTGCCAGCAGTCCACCCTCCGGGACTAGCGGGGGATACGAGCAGTACTTC; CDR3 protein: CASSPPSGTSGGYEQYF
clone size: NA; D gene: TRBD2; V gene: TRBV20-1; J gene: TRBJ2-4; CDR3 DNA: TGCAGTGCTAGACGCGCTAGTGGCCTAGCGGGGAACGTAGCCAAAAACATTCAGTACTTC; CDR3 protein: CSARRASGLAGNVAKNIQYF
clone size: NA; D gene: TRBD2; V gene: TRBV11-1; J gene: TRBJ2-5; CDR3 DNA: TGTGCCAGCAGCTTAGACGGGCCTAGCGGTGGGGAGACCCAGTACTTC; CDR3 protein: CASSLDGPSGGETQYF
clone size: once; D gene: TRBD1; V gene: TRBV11-1; J gene: TRBJ2-1; CDR3 DNA: TGTGCCAGCAGCCTCAACGCGGGACAGGGGGGTGAGCAGTTCTTC; CDR3 protein: CASSLNAGQGGEQFF
clone size: NA; D gene: NA; V gene: TRBV3-1; J gene: TRBJ1-4; CDR3 DNA: TGTGCCAGCAGCCAAGCGGACATGGGCAAAGAAAAACTGTTTTTT; CDR3 protein: CASSQADMGKEKLFF
clone size: NA; D gene: TRBD1; V gene: TRBV29-1; J gene: TRBJ1-2; CDR3 DNA: TGCAGCGTTCGCGCCGGGACAGGAGGGTCTAATGGCTACACCTTC; CDR3 protein: CSVRAGTGGSNGYTF
clone size: few; D gene: TRBD1; V gene: TRBV20-1; J gene: TRBJ1-2; CDR3 DNA: TGCAGTGCCCCGGGACAGGGGGCCCATGGCTACACCTTC; CDR3 protein: CSAPGQGAHGYTF
clone size: NA; D gene: NA; V gene: TRBV9; J gene: TRBJ1-2; CDR3 DNA: TGTGCCAGCAGCCCCCAAGACAGTGCGTTCTATGGCTACACCTTC; CDR3 protein: CASSPQDSAFYGYTF
clone size: many; D gene: NA; V gene: TRBV29-1; J gene: TRBJ2-7; CDR3 DNA: TGCAGCGTTGAAGAGGGAACTAGTTCCTACGAGCAGTACTTC; CDR3 protein: CSVEEGTSSYEQYF
clone size: NA; D gene: NA; V gene: TRBV24-1; J gene: TRBJ2-5; CDR3 DNA: TGTGCCACCAGTGATTTAGCACCGCACGGGCAGTACTTC; CDR3 protein: CATSDLAPHGQYF
clone size: once; D gene: NA; V gene: TRBV27; J gene: TRBJ2-7; CDR3 DNA: TGTGCCAGCGCCCGAAGGACAGTTCCCTACGAGCAGTACTTC; CDR3 protein: CASARRTVPYEQYF
clone size: NA; D gene: TRBD1; V gene: TRBV27; J gene: TRBJ1-2; CDR3 DNA: TGTGCCAGCAGTAGTACCTCCGGGACAGGGGGCCGGGGCTACACCTTC; CDR3 protein: CASSSTSGTGGRGYTF
clone size: NA; D gene: TRBD1; V gene: TRBV5-1; J gene: TRBJ2-5; CDR3 DNA: TGCGCCAGCAGCTCGAGGTCTACAGGGGGCGTTGAGACCCAGTACTTC; CDR3 protein: CASSSRSTGGVETQYF
clone size: NA; D gene: NA; V gene: TRBV10-3; J gene: TRBJ2-1; CDR3 DNA: TGTGCCATCAGTGGTAGGGAAAGCTCCTACAATGAGCAGTTCTTC; CDR3 protein: CAISGRESSYNEQFF
clone size: many; D gene: TRBD2; V gene: TRBV5-1; J gene: TRBJ2-5; CDR3 DNA: TGCGCCAGCAGCCCGGTTGGGGGGGAAGAGACCCAGTACTTC; CDR3 protein: CASSPVGGEETQYF
clone size: NA; D gene: TRBD2; V gene: TRBV12-3/TRBV12-4; J gene: TRBJ2-4; CDR3 DNA: TGTGCCAGCAGTTCTCTCGGGCTAGCGGAAGCCAAAAACATTCAGTACTTC; CDR3 protein: CASSSLGLAEAKNIQYF
clone size: once; D gene: TRBD2; V gene: TRBV6-2/TRBV6-3; J gene: TRBJ2-3; CDR3 DNA: TGTGCCAGCAGTTACAATTCTCGGACTAGCGGTCCCACAGATACGCAGTATTTT; CDR3 protein: CASSYNSRTSGPTDTQYF
clone size: NA; D gene: NA; V gene: TRBV10-1; J gene: TRBJ2-7; CDR3 DNA: TGCGCCACCAGCCAAATTCGGACAGAGCGTTCCTACGAGCAGTACTTC; CDR3 protein: CATSQIRTERSYEQYF
clone size: NA; D gene: TRBD1; V gene: TRBV20-1; J gene: TRBJ1-1; CDR3 DNA: TGCAGTGCTGACAGGGGATGGGGAGACACTGAAGCTTTCTTT; CDR3 protein: CSADRGWGDTEAFF
clone size: NA; D gene: NA; V gene: TRBV20-1; J gene: TRBJ1-1; CDR3 DNA: TGCAGTGCTAAGAGGGGGGTAATGAACACTGAAGCTTTCTTT; CDR3 protein: CSAKRGVMNTEAFF
clone size: NA; D gene: NA; V gene: TRBV4-2; J gene: TRBJ1-2; CDR3 DNA: TGTGCCAGCAGCCAAACCCGACAGCGGATTGGGTATGGCTACACCTTC; CDR3 protein: CASSQTRQRIGYGYTF
clone size: few; D gene: TRBD1; V gene: TRBV7-9; J gene: TRBJ1-2; CDR3 DNA: TGTGCCAGCGAAAAGGGGGCGAAGTGGGTCTATGGCTACACCTTC; CDR3 protein: CASEKGAKWVYGYTF
clone size: NA; D gene: NA; V gene: TRBV7-2; J gene: TRBJ2-1; CDR3 DNA: TGTGCCAGCAGCTTATACTCGGTTGATGAGCAGTTCTTC; CDR3 protein: CASSLYSVDEQFF
clone size: few; D gene: TRBD2; V gene: TRBV28; J gene: TRBJ2-5; CDR3 DNA: TGTGCCAGCAGTCGGACTAGCGGGGGAGTGTACTTC; CDR3 protein: CASSRTSGGVYF
clone size: NA; D gene: NA; V gene: TRBV6-5; J gene: TRBJ1-5; CDR3 DNA: TGTGCCAGCAGTTGGCAGGCAGGAAATCAGCCCCAGCATTTT; CDR3 protein: CASSWQAGNQPQHF
clone size: few; D gene: TRBD2; V gene: TRBV24-1; J gene: TRBJ2-5; CDR3 DNA: TGTGCCACCAGTGACCCTGGACTAGCGGGGGGGGTCGGAGAGACCCAGTACTTC; CDR3 protein: CATSDPGLAGGVGETQYF
clone size: many; D gene: NA; V gene: TRBV4-1; J gene: TRBJ2-4; CDR3 DNA: TGCGCCAGCAGCCACGGAGGTAGCCATAGAAACATTCAGTACTTC; CDR3 protein: CASSHGGSHRNIQYF
clone size: NA; D gene: NA; V gene: TRBV11-1; J gene: TRBJ1-1; CDR3 DNA: TGTGCCAGCAGCCCCGGCCCCTGGGGCGGGAGGACTGAAGCTTTCTTT; CDR3 protein: CASSPGPWGGRTEAFF
clone size: NA; D gene: NA; V gene: TRBV29-1; J gene: TRBJ1-2; CDR3 DNA: TGCAGCGTCAGAGTAGAAGGACGGGACCTCTATGGCTACACCTTC; CDR3 protein: CSVRVEGRDLYGYTF
clone size: NA; D gene: NA; V gene: TRBV7-8; J gene: TRBJ2-3; CDR3 DNA: TGTGCCAGCAGCTTGGGGGCAGGGAAAATCTACACAGATACGCAGTATTTT; CDR3 protein: CASSLGAGKIYTDTQYF
clone size: NA; D gene: NA; V gene: TRBV28; J gene: TRBJ2-4; CDR3 DNA: TGTGCCAGCAGTTTCGTCAGCAAAAACATTCAGTACTTC; CDR3 protein: CASSFVSKNIQYF
clone size: NA; D gene: NA; V gene: TRBV4-3; J gene: TRBJ2-3; CDR3 DNA: TGCGCCAGCAGCCAAGCCCTGGCCCCCACAGATACGCAGTATTTT; CDR3 protein: CASSQALAPTDTQYF
clone size: few; D gene: NA; V gene: TRBV29-1; J gene: TRBJ2-3; CDR3 DNA: TGCAGCGTTGAGGGGTTCGATACGCAGTATTTT; CDR3 protein: CSVEGFDTQYF
clone size: NA; D gene: NA; V gene: TRBV28; J gene: TRBJ1-2; CDR3 DNA: TGTGCCAGCAGTCCACAAGGGACCCCGGCAAACTATGACTACACCTTC; CDR3 protein: CASSPQGTPANYDYTF